This paragraph covers one T cell receptor (beta chain) sequence. Its target is unknown. PCR was performed using 60 Vbeta and 13 Jbeta primers. TCRdb's copy holds only in-frame clones and misses some; the assay was immunoSEQ multiplex PCR. The data contain about 120,000 clones, over 75% of them seen just once; the ten biggest clones take up 2.1%. These data belong to a study of cytomegalovirus exposure and HLA in healthy donors. Findings and caveats of the study: The number of N-insertions in an Asian-associated ancestry cluster was reportedly below the 666-donor mean in a later analysis.

Specimen: PBMCs. The sequence was obtained from a man aged 25-45 years in good health and CMV-seronegative.

The CDR3 here is CASRGTARTIYF. The CDR3 coding sequence is TGTGCCAGCCGCGGGACCGCCCGAACCATATATTTT. The chain is built from TRBV27 and TRBJ1-3; TRBD1 might be the D (5 bases). The CDR3 contains 12 residues. The germline V gene has CDR1 MNHEY and CDR2 SMNVEV (reference sequence). V shed 8 bases and J shed 10 bases, with 15 bases lying between them.